Below are 22 T cell receptor beta chains sequenced from a single sample in a study of blood T cell repertoires in COVID-19. TCRdb's copy holds only in-frame clones and misses some; the assay was immunoSEQ multiplex PCR. The sample lists more than 95,000 clones, roughly nine tenths occurring once. The sequencing input was peripheral blood. The receptors were sampled from a human donor in a cohort sampled during active COVID-19.

The chain is built from TRBV7-6 and TRBJ2-7, with no clear D. CDR3 length: 13 residues. V was shortened by 5 bases and J by 4 bases, with 12 bases between the two germline ends. CDR1 SGHVS and CDR2 FNYEAQ come from the germline V gene. Here the CDR3 reads CASSLNGNYEQYF. CDR3 DNA: TGTGCCAGCAGCCTGAACGGTAATTACGAGCAGTACTTC. Looking up the rest from reference TRBV7-6 and TRBJ2-7 gives the full variable domain: GAGVSQSPRYKVTKRGQDVALRCDPISGHVSLYWYRQALGQGPEFLTYFNYEAQQDKSGLPNDRFSAERPEGSISTLTIQRTEQRDSAMYRCASSLNGNYEQYFGPGTRLTVT.

The chain uses TRBV3-1 (or the pseudogene TRBV3-2) and TRBJ2-3; 7 bases line up with TRBD2. CDR3 length: 16 residues. Germline lookup yields CDR1 LGHDT and CDR2 YNNKEL (reference sequence). Losses at the gene ends were 0 bases for V and 3 bases for J; bases not matched to a gene: 6. CDR3 nucleotides: TGTGCCAGCAGCCAAGACTGGCGGGAGATGACAGATACGCAGTATTTT. This sequence encodes CASSQDWREMTDTQYF.

This chain connects TRBV5-8 to TRBJ1-1; TRBD1 might be the D (6 bases). Germline loops: CDR1 SGHTS, CDR2 YDEGEE. The CDR3 length is 15 residues. The germline V and J ends were trimmed by 4 bases and 5 bases, with 18 bases remaining between them. In DNA form, the CDR3 reads TGTGCCAGCAGCCATCTTACGGCAGGGGCGACTGAAGCTTTCTTT. This encodes CASSHLTAGATEAFF. The full variable domain, its missing parts supplied by reference TRBV5-8 and TRBJ1-1, is EAGVTQSPTHLIKTRGQQATLRCSPISGHTSVYWYQQALGLGLQFLLWYDEGEERNRGNFPPRFSGRQFPNYSSELNVNALELEDSALYLCASSHLTAGATEAFFGQGTRLTVV.

This clone was observed a handful of times. V is TRBV5-1 and J is TRBJ2-7; D gene ambiguous. V was clipped by 4 bases and J by 3 bases, with 11 bases between them. The CDR3 is 13 residues long. CDR1 is SGHRS, CDR2 YFSETQ, per germline. CDR3 protein: CASSGAGFYEQYF. The CDR3 region has the DNA TGCGCCAGCAGCGGTGCAGGTTTCTACGAGCAGTACTTC.

The gene calls are TRBV18 and TRBJ2-3, with 9 bases fitting TRBD2. Per germline, CDR1 KGHSH and CDR2 LQKENI. The CDR3 loop spans 15 amino acids. V was pared by 5 bases and J by 4 bases, with 7 bases of the junction left unmatched. This chain's CDR3 is CASSSRGGPADTQYF. The DNA of the CDR3 is TGTGCCAGCTCATCGCGGGGGGGGCCCGCAGATACGCAGTATTTT. Full variable domain (rest looked up from reference TRBV18 and TRBJ2-3): NAGVMQNPRHLVRRRGQEARLRCSPMKGHSHVYWYRQLPEEGLKFMVYLQKENIIDESGMPKERFSAEFPKEGPSILRIQQVVRGDSAAYFCASSSRGGPADTQYFGPGTRLTVL.

The V gene is TRBV19, the J gene TRBJ2-7, with 7 positions matching TRBD2. The junction had 2 bases not matched to a gene; V was cut back by 1 base and J by 2 bases. Germline loops: CDR1 LNHDA, CDR2 SQIVND (reference sequence). The CDR3 sequence is 14 residues long. The CDR3 here is CASSIGGSPYEQYF. The DNA for the CDR3 is TGTGCCAGTAGTATAGGCGGGAGCCCCTACGAGCAGTACTTC. The full variable domain, completed using reference TRBV19 and TRBJ2-7, is DGGITQSPKYLFRKEGQNVTLSCEQNLNHDAMYWYRQDPGQGLRLIYYSQIVNDFQKGDIAEGYSVSREKKESFPLTVTSAQKNPTAFYLCASSIGGSPYEQYFGPGTRLTVT.

CDR3 sequence reads: CASSPNAGTSTDTQYF. DNA for the CDR3: TGTGCCAGCAGCCCAAACGCCGGGACTAGCACAGATACGCAGTATTTT. V usage is TRBV13 and J usage is TRBJ2-3; a possible D gene is TRBD2 (6 bases). The CDR3 totals 16 residues. The V gene's germline CDR1 is PRHDT and CDR2 FYEKMQ (reference sequence). V gave up 5 bases and J gave up 0 bases, with 15 bases separating them. Full variable domain (rest looked up from reference TRBV13 and TRBJ2-3): AAGVIQSPRHLIKEKRETATLKCYPIPRHDTVYWYQQGPGQDPQFLISFYEKMQSDKGSIPDRFSAQQFSDYHSELNMSSLELGDSALYFCASSPNAGTSTDTQYFGPGTRLTVL.

This rearrangement joins TRBV7-2 to TRBJ2-4; D not resolved. V was shortened by 5 bases and J by 3 bases, with 8 bases between the two germline ends. The CDR3 length is 13 residues. Per germline, CDR1 SGHTA and CDR2 FQGNSA. The CDR3 here is CASSPLDKNIQYF. CDR3 in DNA: TGTGCCAGCAGCCCGTTAGACAAAAACATTCAGTACTTC.

The chain is built from TRBV7-9 and TRBJ2-7, with 7 bases aligning to TRBD1. Germline V gene lookup returns CDR1 SEHNR and CDR2 FQNEAQ (reference sequence). Unmatched junction bases numbered 6, after V lost 2 bases and J lost 5 bases. The CDR3 consists of 14 residues. The CDR3 loop is CASSLQGDGHEQYF. CDR3 coding DNA: TGTGCCAGCAGCTTACAGGGGGACGGCCACGAGCAGTACTTC.

The chain carries TRBV10-1 and TRBJ2-1; 9 positions agree with TRBD1. This CDR3 has 12 residues. Germline V lookup: CDR1 WNHNN, CDR2 SYGVQD (reference sequence). With 5 bases clipped from V and 15 bases from J, the junction kept 8 bases outside the gene matches. The CDR3 sequence: CASSTRQGVPFF. CDR3 nucleotide sequence: TGCGCCAGCAGTACTAGACAGGGGGTGCCGTTCTTC.

The V and J genes are TRBV11-2 and TRBJ2-7, with D tentatively TRBD1 (6 bases). Trimming took off 5 bases at V and 1 base at J, with 12 bases between the two ends. The CDR3 runs 14 residues. CDR1 is SGHAT, CDR2 FQNNGV, per germline. Written as DNA, the CDR3 is TGTGCCAGCAGCCCAGGGGAATGGTCCTACGAGCAGTACTTC. As protein: CASSPGEWSYEQYF.

This chain connects TRBV6-2 or TRBV6-3 to TRBJ2-7; TRBD2 matches 9 bases. The CDR3 is 19 residues long. The ends lost 5 bases at V and 1 base at J; junction bases unmatched: 18. Germline V CDR1 and CDR2: MNHEY, SVGEGT. The DNA of the CDR3 is TGTGCCAGCAGTAGAGGACTAGCGAAAACCCGTATATCTTCCTACGAGCAGTACTTC. This codes for CASSRGLAKTRISSYEQYF.

V gene TRBV3-1 (or the pseudogene TRBV3-2) combines with J gene TRBJ2-7; 11 bases fit TRBD2. Germline V CDR1 and CDR2: LGHDT, YNNKEL (reference sequence). V gave up 6 bases and J gave up 3 bases; unmatched junction bases: 7. This CDR3 has 15 residues. In DNA form, the CDR3 reads TGTGCCAGCAGTACGACTAGCGGGACGGTCTACGAGCAGTACTTC. This translates into CASSTTSGTVYEQYF.

This clone occurred a few times. The chain uses TRBV29-1 and TRBJ2-5; 9 bases line up with TRBD2. The CDR3 is made up of 16 amino acids. Germline loops: CDR1 SQVTM, CDR2 ANQGSEA. Trimming removed 6 bases from V and 9 bases from J; junction bases left unmatched: 20. The CDR3 is CSVDSLAGVGSGPQYF. In nucleotides, the CDR3 is TGCAGCGTCGATTCATTAGCGGGAGTAGGCTCGGGGCCCCAGTACTTC. Drawing the rest from reference TRBV29-1 and TRBJ2-5, the complete variable domain is SAVISQKPSRDICQRGTSLTIQCQVDSQVTMMFWYRQQPGQSLTLIATANQGSEATYESGFVIDKFPISRPNLTFSTLTVSNMSPEDSSIYLCSVDSLAGVGSGPQYFGPGTRLLVL.

The chain has TRBV5-1 and TRBJ1-1; D is unresolved. In germline, CDR1 is SGHRS, CDR2 YFSETQ. This CDR3 contains 14 residues. V lost 5 bases, J lost 4 bases, and 15 bases lay in between. CDR3 residues: CASRRTGGSTEAFF. CDR3 bases: TGCGCCAGCAGACGGACGGGAGGGAGCACTGAAGCTTTCTTT.

The V gene is TRBV7-6, the J gene TRBJ1-5; D gene uncertain. The V end was cut by 0 bases, the J end by 5 bases, with 5 bases between. The CDR3 consists of 13 residues. From germline, CDR1 is SGHVS and CDR2 FNYEAQ. As DNA, the CDR3 is TGTGCCAGCAGCTTAGCACTTTATCAGCCCCAGCATTTT. It is translated as CASSLALYQPQHF.

The rearrangement joins TRBV6-2 or TRBV6-3 to TRBJ2-5, with 7 bases aligning to TRBD1. The length of the CDR3 is 14 residues. V was pared by 4 bases and J by 5 bases, with 7 bases of the junction left unmatched. The germline gives CDR1 MNHEY, CDR2 SVGEGT. The CDR3 nucleotides read TGTGCCAGCAGTTGGACAGGTTCTTTGGAGACCCAGTACTTC. It specifies CASSWTGSLETQYF.

This clone came up once. The rearrangement links TRBV6-5 to TRBJ1-1; no definite D call. Germline CDR1 MNHEY, CDR2 SVGAGI. V lost 4 bases and J lost 1, with 16 bases in between. The CDR3 is 16 amino acids. DNA for the CDR3: TGTGCCAGCAGTTCGCCCTCCGACCGCGGGAACACTGAAGCTTTCTTT. Encoded protein: CASSSPSDRGNTEAFF.

The chain uses TRBV12-5 and TRBJ2-3, with TRBD2 matching 14 bases. CDR1 and CDR2 from the germline V gene are LGHNT and FRNRAP. V lost 3 bases, J lost 2 bases, and 16 bases stayed unmatched. This CDR3 comprises 21 residues. CDR3 coding DNA: TGTGCTAGTGGTTTTGCCACCCTACCGGGACTAGCGGGGGCTAACACAGATACGCAGTATTTT. It yields the protein CASGFATLPGLAGANTDTQYF.

The chain links TRBV4-1 to TRBJ1-5; D perhaps matches TRBD1 (6 bases). V was trimmed by 4 bases and J by 2 bases, leaving 12 bases between them. From germline, CDR1 is MGHRA and CDR2 YSYEKL. CDR3 length equals 15 residues. As DNA, the CDR3 is TGCGCCAGCAGCCGAGAAACAGGGCGCAATCAGCCCCAGCATTTT. Its translation: CASSRETGRNQPQHF.

The V and J genes are TRBV28 and TRBJ1-2, with D tentatively TRBD1 (5 bases). Germline values: CDR1 MDHEN, CDR2 SYDVKM. V was cut by 2 bases and J by 8 bases, with 18 bases left in between. This CDR3 is 15 amino acids long. The CDR3 reads CASSLRPRVSTGYTF. The CDR3 DNA sequence: TGTGCCAGCAGTTTACGCCCCAGGGTGTCTACGGGCTACACCTTC.

The chain recombines TRBV9 with TRBJ1-1, with 7 bases that match TRBD1. Germline trimming cut 2 bases from V and 1 base from J; bases unmatched to any gene: 8. This CDR3 has 16 amino acids. Germline V lookup: CDR1 SGDLS, CDR2 YYNGEE. CDR3 amino acids: CASSVGLGQKNTEAFF. In DNA, the CDR3 is TGTGCCAGCAGCGTGGGTCTGGGACAGAAGAACACTGAAGCTTTCTTT.